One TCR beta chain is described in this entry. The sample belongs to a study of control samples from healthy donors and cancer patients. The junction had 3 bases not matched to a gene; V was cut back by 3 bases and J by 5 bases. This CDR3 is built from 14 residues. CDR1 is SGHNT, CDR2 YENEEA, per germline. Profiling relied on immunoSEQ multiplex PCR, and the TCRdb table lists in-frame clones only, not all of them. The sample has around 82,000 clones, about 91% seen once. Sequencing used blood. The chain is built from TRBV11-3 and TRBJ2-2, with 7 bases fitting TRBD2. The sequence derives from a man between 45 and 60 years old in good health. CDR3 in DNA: TGTGCCAGCAGCTTTGGGGGGGGAACCGGGGAGCTGTTTTTT. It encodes CASSFGGGTGELFF.